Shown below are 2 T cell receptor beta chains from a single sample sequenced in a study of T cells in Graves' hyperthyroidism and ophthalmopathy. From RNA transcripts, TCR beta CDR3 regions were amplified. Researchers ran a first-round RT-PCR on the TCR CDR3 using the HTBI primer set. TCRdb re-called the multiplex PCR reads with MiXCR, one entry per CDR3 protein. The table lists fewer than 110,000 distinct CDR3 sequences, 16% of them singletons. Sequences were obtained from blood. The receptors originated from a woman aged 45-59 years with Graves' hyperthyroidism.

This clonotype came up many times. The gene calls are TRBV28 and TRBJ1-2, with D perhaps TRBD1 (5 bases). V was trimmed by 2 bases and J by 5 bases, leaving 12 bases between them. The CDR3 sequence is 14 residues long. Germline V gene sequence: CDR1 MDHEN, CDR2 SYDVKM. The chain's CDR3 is CASSLGTDIYGYTF. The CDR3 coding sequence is TGTGCCAGCAGTTTAGGGACGGATATTTATGGCTACACCTTC.

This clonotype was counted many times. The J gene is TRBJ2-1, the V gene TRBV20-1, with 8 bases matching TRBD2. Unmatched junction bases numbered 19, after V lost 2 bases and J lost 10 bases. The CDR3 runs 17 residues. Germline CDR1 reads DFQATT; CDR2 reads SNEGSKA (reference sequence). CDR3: CSARFYFGGRNQGEQFF. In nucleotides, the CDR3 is TGCAGTGCTAGATTTTATTTCGGCGGGAGGAATCAAGGGGAGCAGTTCTTC.